These 14 T cell receptor beta chains were sequenced from one sample in a study of blood T cell repertoires in COVID-19. TCRdb keeps only in-frame clones here, not all; method: immunoSEQ multiplex PCR. The repertoire consists of about 190,000 clones, with approximately 85% occurring once and the leading ten covering approximately 5%. What was sequenced was peripheral blood. Receptors originate from a woman in her 70s with active or convalescent COVID-19.

The rearrangement joins TRBV7-9 to TRBJ1-4, with a possible D match to TRBD1 (6 bases). V was trimmed by 3 bases and J by 1 base, leaving 9 bases between them. CDR3 length: 15 amino acids. CDR1 and CDR2 (germline): SEHNR, FQNEAQ (reference sequence). CDR3 DNA sequence: TGTGCCAGCAGCTTCCCCAGGGGAACTAATGAAAAACTGTTTTTT. Its translation: CASSFPRGTNEKLFF.

This rearrangement joins TRBV10-3 to TRBJ2-4; D unclear. CDR3 size: 14 residues. CDR1 and CDR2 from the germline V gene are ENHRY and SYGVKD. V was shortened by 2 bases and J by 6 bases, with 11 bases between the two germline ends. The CDR3 loop reads CAISEDAVLNIQYF. In nucleotides, the CDR3 is TGTGCCATCAGTGAGGACGCGGTCTTAAACATTCAGTACTTC.

The genes are TRBV6-5 and TRBJ2-1; 7 bases map to TRBD2. The junction had 13 bases not matched to a gene; V was cut back by 3 bases and J by 8 bases. The CDR3 runs 16 residues. The V gene's germline CDR1 is MNHEY and CDR2 SVGAGI. CDR3 bases: TGTGCCAGCAGTTATAGGGCTAGCGGAGGTCCCGATGAGCAGTTCTTC. This encodes CASSYRASGGPDEQFF.

The chain is built from TRBV7-2 and TRBJ1-2; 8 bases are shared with TRBD1. With V trimmed by 6 bases and J by 4 bases, 7 bases remained unmatched. Germline V gene lookup returns CDR1 SGHTA and CDR2 FQGNSA. CDR3 size: 14 residues. CDR3 protein: CASRRGQGAYGYTF. CDR3 DNA sequence: TGTGCCAGCAGGAGAGGACAGGGCGCCTATGGCTACACCTTC. Filled out from reference TRBV7-2 and TRBJ1-2, the complete variable domain reads GAGVSQSPSNKVTEKGKDVELRCDPISGHTALYWYRQSLGQGLEFLIYFQGNSAPDKSGLPSDRFSAERTGGSVSTLTIQRTQQEDSAVYLCASRRGQGAYGYTFGSGTRLTVV.

The V and J genes are TRBV5-6 and TRBJ2-7, with TRBD1 matching 7 bases. The germline CDR1 and CDR2 sequences are SGHDT and YYEEEE. CDR3 length equals 16 residues. The V gene end was trimmed by 0 bases and the J gene end by 2 bases; junction bases not matched to a gene: 8. The CDR3 is CASSLEARGYAYEQYF. DNA of the CDR3: TGTGCCAGCAGCTTGGAGGCCAGGGGGTACGCCTACGAGCAGTACTTC. The variable domain in full, with the rest retrieved from reference TRBV5-6 and TRBJ2-7, is DAGVTQSPTHLIKTRGQQVTLRCSPKSGHDTVSWYQQALGQGPQFIFQYYEEEERQRGNFPDRFSGHQFPNYSSELNVNALLLGDSALYLCASSLEARGYAYEQYFGPGTRLTVT.

Comments on this clone: Compared with germline, one end of the junction differs, possibly owing to a read error. The V call is TRBV7-7, the J call TRBJ2-1, with 9 nucleotides matching TRBD2. From germline, CDR1 is SSHAT and CDR2 FNYEAQ (reference sequence). The CDR3 extends over 16 amino acids. The CDR3 DNA reads TGTGCTAGCAGCCCGGGGGCGGGAGGGTCCTACAATGAGCAGTTCTTC. This encodes CASSPGAGGSYNEQFF.

The J gene is TRBJ1-5, the V gene TRBV19, with 11 positions matching TRBD1. The CDR3 covers 17 residues. After removal of 4 bases from V and 4 bases from J, the junction contained 9 bases not matched to a gene. Germline V lookup: CDR1 LNHDA, CDR2 SQIVND (reference sequence). As DNA, the CDR3 is TGTGCCAGTAGTAGAACCGGGACAGGGGGTACTAATCAGCCCCAGCATTTT. Encoded protein: CASSRTGTGGTNQPQHF.

The genes are TRBV24-1 and TRBJ2-7, with TRBD2 identical over 11 bases. The V segment lost 4 bases and the J segment 4 bases; nucleotides outside the gene matches: 5. Looked up from germline, CDR1 is KGHDR and CDR2 is SFDVKD. This CDR3 region has 15 residues. CDR3 sequence reads: CATSDTTSGSYEQYF. In DNA, the CDR3 is TGTGCCACCAGTGACACTACTAGCGGGAGTTACGAGCAGTACTTC.

The gene calls are TRBV5-1 and TRBJ2-1; 10 nucleotides match TRBD1. The CDR3 runs to 15 residues. Germline lookup yields CDR1 SGHRS and CDR2 YFSETQ. Trimming cost V 3 bases and J 5 bases; bases outside gene matches: 5. The CDR3 loop reads CASSSRTGGNNEQFF. The CDR3 region has the DNA TGCGCCAGCAGCTCCCGGACAGGGGGGAACAATGAGCAGTTCTTC.

V is TRBV7-8 and J is TRBJ2-7, with 8 bases fitting TRBD2. Trimming removed 4 bases from V and 0 bases from J; junction bases left unmatched: 8. CDR1 is SGHVS and CDR2 is FQNEAQ in the germline V gene. The CDR3 is made up of 16 amino acids. CDR3: CASSSELAAASYEQYF. In DNA, the CDR3 is TGTGCCAGCAGCTCTGAACTAGCGGCAGCCTCCTACGAGCAGTACTTC.

The rearrangement joins TRBV3-1 (or the pseudogene TRBV3-2) to TRBJ2-5; tentative D call: TRBD2 (6 bases). Trimming removed 3 bases at V and 7 bases at J, with 6 bases between. The germline CDR1 and CDR2 sequences are LGHDT and YNNKEL (reference sequence). This CDR3 has 11 amino acids. CDR3: CASSHGGTQYF. Here the CDR3 DNA reads TGTGCCAGCAGCCACGGGGGGACCCAGTACTTC.

This clone came up a few times. Only one base separates this from a far larger clonotype, so it likely reflects a read error. V is TRBV10-1 and J is TRBJ1-5; D is possibly TRBD1 (5 bases). V lost 0 bases, J lost 3 bases, and 6 bases lay in between. The CDR3 loop spans 14 amino acids. The germline gives CDR1 WNHNN, CDR2 SYGVQD (reference sequence). In DNA, the CDR3 is TGCGCCAGCAGTGAGTCAGGGGCCAATCAGCCCCAGCATTTT. It codes for CASSESGANQPQHF.

The chain recombines TRBV11-2 with TRBJ1-2; TRBD1 matches at 11 bases. The length of the CDR3 is 16 residues. J was trimmed by 6 bases and V by 5 bases; bases with no gene match: 11. Germline V gene data show CDR1 as SGHAT and CDR2 as FQNNGV. The CDR3 bases are TGTGCCAGCAGCCTAGGACAGGGGGCTTATGAAAATGGCTACACCTTC. Translating gives CASSLGQGAYENGYTF.

This sequence joins TRBV5-1 and TRBJ2-3; TRBD2 aligns across 7 bases. In germline, CDR1 is SGHRS, CDR2 YFSETQ. This CDR3 comprises 15 residues. V lost 1 base, J lost 1 base, and 3 bases stayed unmatched. CDR3 nucleotides: TGCGCCAGCAGCTTGACTAGCGTTCGCACAGATACGCAGTATTTT. It encodes CASSLTSVRTDTQYF.